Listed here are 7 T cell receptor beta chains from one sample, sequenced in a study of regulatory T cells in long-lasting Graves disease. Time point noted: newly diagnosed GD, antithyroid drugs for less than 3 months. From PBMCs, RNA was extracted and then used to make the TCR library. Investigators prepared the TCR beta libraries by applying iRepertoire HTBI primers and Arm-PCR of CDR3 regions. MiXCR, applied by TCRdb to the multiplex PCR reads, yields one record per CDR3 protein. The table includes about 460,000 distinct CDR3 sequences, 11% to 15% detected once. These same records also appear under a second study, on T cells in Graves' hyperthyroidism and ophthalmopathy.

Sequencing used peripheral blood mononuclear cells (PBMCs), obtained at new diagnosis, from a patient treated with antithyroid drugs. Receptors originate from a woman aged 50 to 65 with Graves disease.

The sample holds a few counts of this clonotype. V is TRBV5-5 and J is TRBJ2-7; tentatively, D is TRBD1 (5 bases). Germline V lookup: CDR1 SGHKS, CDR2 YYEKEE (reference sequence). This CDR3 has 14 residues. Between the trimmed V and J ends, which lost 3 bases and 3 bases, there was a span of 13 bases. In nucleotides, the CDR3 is TGTGCCAGCAGCTACCCCCAGGGATTCTACGAGCAGTACTTC. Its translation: CASSYPQGFYEQYF. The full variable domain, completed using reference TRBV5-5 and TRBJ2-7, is DAGVTQSPTHLIKTRGQQVTLRCSPISGHKSVSWYQQVLGQGPQFIFQYYEKEERGRGNFPDRFSARQFPNYSSELNVNALLLGDSALYLCASSYPQGFYEQYFGPGTRLTVT.

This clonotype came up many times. The CDR3: CASSPAGQETQYF. The CDR3, as DNA: TGTGCCAGCAGTCCAGCGGGTCAAGAGACCCAGTACTTC. The V call is TRBV12-3 or TRBV12-4, the J call TRBJ2-5; D is perhaps TRBD2 (6 bases). V was clipped by 5 bases and J by 2 bases, with 9 bases between them. The CDR3 is 13 amino acids.

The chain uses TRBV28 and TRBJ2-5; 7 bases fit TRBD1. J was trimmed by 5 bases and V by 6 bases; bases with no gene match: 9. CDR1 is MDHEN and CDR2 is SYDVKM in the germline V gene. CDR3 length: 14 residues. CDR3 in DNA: TGTGCCAGCAGGAAAAACAGGGGCCGGGAGACCCAGTACTTC. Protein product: CASRKNRGRETQYF.

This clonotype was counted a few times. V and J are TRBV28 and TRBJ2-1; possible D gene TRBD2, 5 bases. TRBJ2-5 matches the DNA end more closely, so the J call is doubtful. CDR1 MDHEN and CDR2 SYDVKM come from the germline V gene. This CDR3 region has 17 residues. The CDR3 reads CASSLFRGGRIQETQYF. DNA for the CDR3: TGTGCCAGCAGTTTATTCCGGGGTGGGAGAATCCAAGAGACCCAGTACTTC.

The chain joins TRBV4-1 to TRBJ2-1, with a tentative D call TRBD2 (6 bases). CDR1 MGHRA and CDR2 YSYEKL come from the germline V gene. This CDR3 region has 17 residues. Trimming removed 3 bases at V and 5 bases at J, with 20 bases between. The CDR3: CASSQGRAAGRHNEQFF. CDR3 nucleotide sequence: TGCGCCAGCAGCCAGGGTCGCGCGGCGGGAAGGCACAATGAGCAGTTCTTC.

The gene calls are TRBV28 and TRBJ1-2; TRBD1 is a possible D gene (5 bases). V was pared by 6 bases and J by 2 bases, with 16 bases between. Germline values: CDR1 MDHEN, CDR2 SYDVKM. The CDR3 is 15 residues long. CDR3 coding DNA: TGTGCCAGCAGCCGTCACGGGGCTTTGAACTATGGCTACACCTTC. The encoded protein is CASSRHGALNYGYTF.

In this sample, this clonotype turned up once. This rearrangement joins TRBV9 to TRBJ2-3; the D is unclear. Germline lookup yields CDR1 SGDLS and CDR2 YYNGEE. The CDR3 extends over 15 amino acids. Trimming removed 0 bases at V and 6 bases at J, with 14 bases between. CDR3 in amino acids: CASSVGRYVLDTQYF. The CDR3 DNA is TGTGCCAGCAGCGTAGGGCGTTACGTCCTGGATACGCAGTATTTT.